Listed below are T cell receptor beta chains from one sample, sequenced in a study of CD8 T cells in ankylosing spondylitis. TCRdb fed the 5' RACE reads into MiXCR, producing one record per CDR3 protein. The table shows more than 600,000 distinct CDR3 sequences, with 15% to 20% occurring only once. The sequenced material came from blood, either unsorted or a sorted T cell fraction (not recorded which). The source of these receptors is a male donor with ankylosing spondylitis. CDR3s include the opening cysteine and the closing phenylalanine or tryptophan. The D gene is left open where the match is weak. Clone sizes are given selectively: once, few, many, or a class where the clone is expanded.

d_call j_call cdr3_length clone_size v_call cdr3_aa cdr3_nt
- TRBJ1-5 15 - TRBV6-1 CASRDLLYSNQPQHF TGTGCCAGCCGGGACCTACTTTATAGCAATCAGCCCCAGCATTTT
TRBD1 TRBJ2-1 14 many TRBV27 CASSTHGTGVRGFF TGTGCCAGCAGCACCCACGGGACAGGGGTCAGGGGATTCTTC
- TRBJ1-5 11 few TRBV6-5 CASGGNQPQHF TGTGCCAGCGGCGGCAATCAGCCCCAGCATTTT
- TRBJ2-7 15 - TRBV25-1 CASSSRTDSSYEQYF TGTGCCAGCAGTTCTAGGACTGACAGCTCCTACGAGCAGTACTTC
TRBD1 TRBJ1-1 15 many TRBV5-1 CASSLEGQGAAEAFF TGCGCCAGCAGCTTGGAGGGACAGGGGGCCGCTGAAGCTTTCTTT
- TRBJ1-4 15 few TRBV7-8 CASSWRGATNEKLFF TGTGCCAGCAGCTGGAGAGGGGCAACTAATGAAAAACTGTTTTTT
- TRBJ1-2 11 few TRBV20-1 CSARAIDGYTF TGCAGTGCTAGAGCCATCGATGGCTACACCTTC
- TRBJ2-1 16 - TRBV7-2 CASSLGGAGVANEQFF TGTGCCAGCAGCTTAGGGGGGGCCGGCGTGGCCAATGAGCAGTTCTTC
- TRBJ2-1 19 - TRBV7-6 CASSFRGRGGAFSYNEQFF TGTGCCAGCAGCTTCCGGGGAAGGGGGGGGGCTTTCTCCTACAATGAGCAGTTCTTC
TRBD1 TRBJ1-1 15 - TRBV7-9 CASRSRTGWDTEAFF TGTGCCAGCAGATCCCGGACAGGGTGGGACACTGAAGCTTTCTTT
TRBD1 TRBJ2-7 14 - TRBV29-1 CSVEGLGQGHEQYF TGCAGCGTTGAAGGCCTGGGACAGGGTCACGAGCAGTACTTC
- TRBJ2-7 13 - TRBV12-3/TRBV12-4 CASRVQGTYEQYF TGTGCCAGCAGAGTACAGGGAACCTACGAGCAGTACTTC
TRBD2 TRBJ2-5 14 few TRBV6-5 CASSYPGGSETQYF TGTGCCAGCAGTTACCCGGGGGGGTCAGAGACCCAGTACTTC
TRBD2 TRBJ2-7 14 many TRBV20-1 CSASTSGGFNEQYF TGCAGTGCTTCGACTAGCGGGGGGTTTAACGAGCAGTACTTC
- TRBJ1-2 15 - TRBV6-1 CASSEIPGGGGGYTF TGTGCCAGCAGTGAGATTCCGGGCGGCGGAGGTGGCTACACCTTC